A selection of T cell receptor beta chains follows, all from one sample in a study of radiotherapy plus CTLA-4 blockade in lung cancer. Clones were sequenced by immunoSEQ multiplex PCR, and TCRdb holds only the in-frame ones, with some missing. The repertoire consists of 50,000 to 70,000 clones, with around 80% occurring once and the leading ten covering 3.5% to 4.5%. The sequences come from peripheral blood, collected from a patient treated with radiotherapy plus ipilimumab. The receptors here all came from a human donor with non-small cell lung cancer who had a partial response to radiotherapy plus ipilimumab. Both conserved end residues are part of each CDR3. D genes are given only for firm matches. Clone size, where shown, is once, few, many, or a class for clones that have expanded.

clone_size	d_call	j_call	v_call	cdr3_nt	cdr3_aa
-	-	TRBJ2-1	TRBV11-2	TGTGCCAGCAGTGGGGGGGCAGGGGGCCACAATGAGCAGTTCTTC	CASSGGAGGHNEQFF
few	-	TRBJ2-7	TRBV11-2	TGTGCCAGCAGCCGGGGAACTAGATCCTACGAGCAGTACTTC	CASSRGTRSYEQYF
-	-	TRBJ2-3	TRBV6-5	TGTGCCAGCAGTTACAATGCGGGCGGGGTGGAAGATACGCAGTATTTT	CASSYNAGGVEDTQYF
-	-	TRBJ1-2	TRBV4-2	TGTGCCAGCAGCCAAGACGACACCATGTCTAACTATGGCTACACCTTC	CASSQDDTMSNYGYTF
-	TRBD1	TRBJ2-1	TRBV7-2	TGTGCCAGCAGGAAGGACAGGGGCTCCTACAATGAGCAGTTCTTC	CASRKDRGSYNEQFF
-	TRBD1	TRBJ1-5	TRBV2	TGTGCCAGCACCACAGGGGGGGAACCGCAGCCCCAGCATTTT	CASTTGGEPQPQHF
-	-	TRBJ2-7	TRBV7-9	TGTGCCAGCAGCCCCACATCAACCGGGACACCGAGCTCCTACGAGCAGTACTTC	CASSPTSTGTPSSYEQYF
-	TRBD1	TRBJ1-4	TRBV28	TGTGCCAGTGGACAGGGTGTTGAAAAACTGTTTTTT	CASGQGVEKLFF
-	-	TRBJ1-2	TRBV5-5	TGTGCCAGCAGCTTGGAGAGCCAGGGGTACGGCTACACCTTC	CASSLESQGYGYTF
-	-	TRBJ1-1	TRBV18	TGTGCCAGCTCACCCCTGGGGACTCCCTTAGGGAACACTGAAGCTTTCTTT	CASSPLGTPLGNTEAFF
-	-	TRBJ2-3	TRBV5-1	TGCGCCAGCAGCTTGGTTGGGGGCGGCGGAGATACGCAGTATTTT	CASSLVGGGGDTQYF
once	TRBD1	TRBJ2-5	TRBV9	TGTGCCAGCAGCGTAGAATCCCAGGGGGAAGAGACCCAGTACTTC	CASSVESQGEETQYF
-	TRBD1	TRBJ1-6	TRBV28	TGTGCCAGCAGTTTGTTTGGACAGGGTAATTCACCCCTCCACTTT	CASSLFGQGNSPLHF
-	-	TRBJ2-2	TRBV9	TGTGCCAGCAACCGCGGGGTGGACGGGGAGCTGTTTTTT	CASNRGVDGELFF
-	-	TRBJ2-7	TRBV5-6	TGTGCCAGCAGCTTGTACCCAGCGAACGAGCAGTACTTC	CASSLYPANEQYF
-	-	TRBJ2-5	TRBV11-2	TGTGCCAGCAGCTTAGCCGCGCGGGAGACCCAGTACTTC	CASSLAARETQYF
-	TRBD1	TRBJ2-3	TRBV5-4	TGTGCCAGCAGCTGGAGGACAGGAACCGATACGCAGTATTTT	CASSWRTGTDTQYF
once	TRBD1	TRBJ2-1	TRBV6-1	TGTGCCAGCAGTGGGAACAGGGGTGAGCAGTTCTTC	CASSGNRGEQFF
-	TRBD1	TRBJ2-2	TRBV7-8	TGTGCCAGCAGGAACAGGGGGCTCACCGGGGAGCTGTTTTTT	CASRNRGLTGELFF
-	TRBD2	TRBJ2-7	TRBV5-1	TGCGCCAGCGGACTAGCGGGGGACGAGCAGTACTTC	CASGLAGDEQYF
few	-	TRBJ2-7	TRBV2	TGTGCCAGCAGTGAAGGCTCAGGGAAGCAGTACTTC	CASSEGSGKQYF
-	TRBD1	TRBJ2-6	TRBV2	TGTGCCAGCAGTCGACGGACCGGGACAGGGATTACTGGGGCCAACGTCCTGACTTTC	CASSRRTGTGITGANVLTF
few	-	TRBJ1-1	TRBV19	TGTGCCAGTAGTATTGCGGGGGCTAACACTGAAGCTTTCTTT	CASSIAGANTEAFF
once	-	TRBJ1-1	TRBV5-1	TGCGCCAGCAGCTGGGGGGGCACTGAAGCTTTCTTT	CASSWGGTEAFF
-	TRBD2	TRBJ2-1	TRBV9	TGTGCCAGCAGCTCCAAAGGAGGGGCGGGGGTAAGTGAGCAGTTCTTC	CASSSKGGAGVSEQFF
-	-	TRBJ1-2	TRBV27	TGTGCCAGCAGTCCGCGTTCGGGGAAAGGTGGCTACACCTTC	CASSPRSGKGGYTF
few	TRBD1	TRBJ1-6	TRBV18	TGTGCCAGCTCACAAAAGCCGGGACAGGGTAATCTCGATTCACCCCTCCACTTT	CASSQKPGQGNLDSPLHF
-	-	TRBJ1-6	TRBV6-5	TGTGCCAGCAGTTACTCTACGGCAGGGAATAATTCACCCCTCCACTTT	CASSYSTAGNNSPLHF
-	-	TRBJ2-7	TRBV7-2	TGTGCCAGCAGCTTAGGCGGGACAGCCTACGAGCAGTACTTC	CASSLGGTAYEQYF
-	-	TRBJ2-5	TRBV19	TGTGCCAGTAGTCGGGTTGGGGAGACCCAGTACTTC	CASSRVGETQYF
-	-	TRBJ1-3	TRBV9	TGTGCCAGCAGCGTAGCTAGGGAGGCGGGAAACACCATATATTTT	CASSVAREAGNTIYF
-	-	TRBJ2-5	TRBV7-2	TGTGCCAGCAGCTTAGGAGGCTCCGAGACCCAGTACTTC	CASSLGGSETQYF
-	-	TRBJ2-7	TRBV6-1	TGTGCCAGCAGTGCTAAGATCGAGCAGTACTTC	CASSAKIEQYF
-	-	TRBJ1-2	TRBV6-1	TGTGCCAGCAGTGAATATGAGGGTTACTATGGCTACACCTTC	CASSEYEGYYGYTF
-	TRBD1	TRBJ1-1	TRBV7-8	TGTGCCAGCAGCCTACGGACAGGGTGGAACACTGAAGCTTTCTTT	CASSLRTGWNTEAFF
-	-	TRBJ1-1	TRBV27	TGTGCCAGCAGGGGACTCGCTGAAGCTTTCTTT	CASRGLAEAFF
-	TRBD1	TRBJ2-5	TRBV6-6	TGTGCCAGCAGACGGGGACAGGGCGGGCGAGAGACCCAGTACTTC	CASRRGQGGRETQYF
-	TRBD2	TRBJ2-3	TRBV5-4	TGTGCCAGCAGCCCCGAGGGGCGGGGGAGCTCTACAGATACGCAGTATTTT	CASSPEGRGSSTDTQYF
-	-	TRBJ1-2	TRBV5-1	TGCGCCAGCAGCTTGGCCACCGGGGGGGAAGGAGGGTACTATGGCTACACCTTC	CASSLATGGEGGYYGYTF
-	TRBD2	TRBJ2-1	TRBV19	TGTGCCAGTACCCCGGGACTAGCGATGTCCAATGAGCAGTTCTTC	CASTPGLAMSNEQFF
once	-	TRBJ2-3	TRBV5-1	TGCGCCAGCATTGGGGGGACGCCAGATACGCAGTATTTT	CASIGGTPDTQYF
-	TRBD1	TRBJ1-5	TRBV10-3	TGTGCCATCAGTGATTACGGACAGGGGACTCAGCCCCAGCATTTT	CAISDYGQGTQPQHF
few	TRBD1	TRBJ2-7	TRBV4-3	TGCGCCAGCAGCCTCGGACAGGGCTACGAGCAGTACTTC	CASSLGQGYEQYF
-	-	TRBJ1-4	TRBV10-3	TGTGCCATCAGGAAGGGGTCCGCTAATGAAAAACTGTTTTTT	CAIRKGSANEKLFF
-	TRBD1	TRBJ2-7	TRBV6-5	TGTGCCAGCAGCCCTAGGACAGGTACCTCGGTCGAGCAGTACTTC	CASSPRTGTSVEQYF
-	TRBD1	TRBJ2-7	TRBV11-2	TGTGCCAGCAGCTTAGCCGGGACAGGGTTGGGGGAGCAGTACTTC	CASSLAGTGLGEQYF
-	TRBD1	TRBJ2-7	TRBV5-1	TGCGCCAGCAGCTCGGACAGGGGCGAGCAGTACTTC	CASSSDRGEQYF
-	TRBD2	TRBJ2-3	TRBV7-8	TGTGCCAGCAGCTTCAGCGGGGGGGCCGTGGCAGATACGCAGTATTTT	CASSFSGGAVADTQYF
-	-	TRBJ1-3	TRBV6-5	TGTGCCAGCAGTTACCGTAACTCTGGAAACACCATATATTTT	CASSYRNSGNTIYF
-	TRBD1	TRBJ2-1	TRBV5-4	TGTGCCAGCACCCGGGACAGTACGACCTACAATGAGCAGTTCTTC	CASTRDSTTYNEQFF
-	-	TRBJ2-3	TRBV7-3	TGTGCCAGCAGCTTAATAGCCACAGATACGCAGTATTTT	CASSLIATDTQYF
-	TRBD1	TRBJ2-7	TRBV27	TGTGCCAGCAGCAGGGGACAGGCGTACGAGCAGTACTTC	CASSRGQAYEQYF
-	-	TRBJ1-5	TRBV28	TGTGCCAGCAGTTTCCGGGCAGGGGCGCGCAATCAGCCCCAGCATTTT	CASSFRAGARNQPQHF
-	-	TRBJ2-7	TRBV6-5	TGTGCCAGCAGTCAAATCCTCGGTAGGGGGGGCCATCAGTACTTC	CASSQILGRGGHQYF
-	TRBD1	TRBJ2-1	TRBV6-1	TGTGCCAGCAGTGGCGCCGGGACAGGGGACTACAATGAGCAGTTCTTC	CASSGAGTGDYNEQFF
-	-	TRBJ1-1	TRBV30	TGTGCCTGGAGGTGGGGGGGAATGGTCCAAGTGAACACTGAAGCTTTCTTT	CAWRWGGMVQVNTEAFF
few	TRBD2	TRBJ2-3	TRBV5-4	TGTGCCAGCAGCTTGGACAGCGGGGGGGCCGCTACGCAGTATTTT	CASSLDSGGAATQYF
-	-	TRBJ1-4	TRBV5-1	TGCGCCAGCAGCTTGGCCGGGGGTCGTAATGAAAAACTGTTTTTT	CASSLAGGRNEKLFF
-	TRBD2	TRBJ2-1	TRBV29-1	TGCAGTACTAGCGGGGGGGGGATTGAGCAGTTCTTC	CSTSGGGIEQFF